The 24 T cell receptor beta chains in this list originate from one sample, sequenced in a study of OX40 agonist ivuxolimab in advanced cancers. Profiled with immunoSEQ multiplex PCR; TCRdb holds only in-frame clones, not every one. In the table there are around 56,000 clones, approximately 83% of which are singletons. The sequenced sample was CD4+ or CD8+ T cells sorted from blood, obtained in a trial of the OX40 agonist ivuxolimab. Source of these receptors: an adult with an advanced solid tumor such as melanoma, head and neck, liver or kidney cancer.

V is TRBV2 and J is TRBJ2-5; 9 bases align to TRBD1. The V gene end was trimmed by 6 bases and the J gene end by 5 bases; junction bases not matched to a gene: 7. This CDR3 contains 14 residues. Germline-derived CDR1 and CDR2 are SNHLY and FYNNEI. The CDR3 loop is CASRWTGVLETQYF. The DNA for the CDR3 is TGTGCCAGCAGATGGACAGGGGTCTTGGAGACCCAGTACTTC.

This clone was counted a few times. The chain carries TRBV5-1 and TRBJ2-7; possibly TRBD2 for D (6 bases). V dropped 4 bases and J dropped 7 bases, with 15 bases sitting between them. CDR3 length: 13 residues. Germline lookup yields CDR1 SGHRS and CDR2 YFSETQ. The CDR3 DNA reads TGCGCCAGCAGCCGGGACTCCGAGGGGGAGCAGTACTTC. It codes for CASSRDSEGEQYF.

This chain links TRBV19 with TRBJ1-2; 7 positions agree with TRBD1. CDR3 length equals 16 residues. CDR1 LNHDA and CDR2 SQIVND come from the germline V gene (reference sequence). The V segment lost 5 bases and the J segment 2 bases; nucleotides outside the gene matches: 11. The chain's CDR3 is CASSSPRDSKNYGYTF. As DNA, the CDR3 is TGTGCCAGTAGTTCCCCCCGGGACAGCAAAAACTATGGCTACACCTTC. The full variable domain, rest sourced from reference TRBV19 and TRBJ1-2, is DGGITQSPKYLFRKEGQNVTLSCEQNLNHDAMYWYRQDPGQGLRLIYYSQIVNDFQKGDIAEGYSVSREKKESFPLTVTSAQKNPTAFYLCASSSPRDSKNYGYTFGSGTRLTVV.

This clone was found once. This chain links TRBV27 with TRBJ1-2; D remains ambiguous. This CDR3 region has 14 residues. V lost 4 bases, J lost 1 base, and 10 bases lay in between. Germline V gene lookup returns CDR1 MNHEY and CDR2 SMNVEV (reference sequence). CDR3 DNA sequence: TGTGCCAGCAGTTCAGGACTAATTAACTATGGCTACACCTTC. Translation: CASSSGLINYGYTF.

The chain links TRBV7-9 to TRBJ2-6, with D possibly TRBD2 on 6 matching bases. V was clipped by 6 bases and J by 3 bases, with 18 bases between them. Germline V gene sequence: CDR1 SEHNR, CDR2 FQNEAQ (reference sequence). The CDR3 has 17 amino acids. In DNA, the CDR3 is TGTGCCAGCAGTCAAAGGGTCGGAGCGGGTGGGGCCAACGTCCTGACTTTC. Encoded protein: CASSQRVGAGGANVLTF.

The V and J genes are TRBV19 and TRBJ1-4; the D gene is possibly TRBD1 (6 bases). With 5 bases removed from V and 5 bases from J, the gap between germline ends came to 15 bases. The CDR3 length is 15 residues. Germline CDR1 is LNHDA and CDR2 is SQIVND (reference sequence). The CDR3 DNA sequence: TGTGCCAGTAGTCCCAGAGGACAGAAGAATGAAAAACTGTTTTTT. Its translation is CASSPRGQKNEKLFF.

The J gene is TRBJ2-5, the V gene TRBV28, with a possible D match to TRBD2 (6 bases). V gave up 3 bases and J gave up 4 bases, with 12 bases separating them. CDR3 length: 14 residues. Germline V gene sequence: CDR1 MDHEN, CDR2 SYDVKM. CDR3: CASSLLRGGETQYF. CDR3 in DNA: TGTGCCAGCAGTTTGTTGCGGGGAGGAGAGACCCAGTACTTC.

CDR3 residues: CASSFSSGGNTGELFF. CDR3 in DNA: TGTGCCAGCAGCTTCTCTAGCGGGGGAAACACCGGGGAGCTGTTTTTT. V gene TRBV11-3 combines with J gene TRBJ2-2, with 10 bases identical to TRBD2. Germline values: CDR1 SGHNT, CDR2 YENEEA. The CDR3 extends over 16 amino acids. Trimming removed 3 bases from V and 2 bases from J; junction bases left unmatched: 3.

The V and J genes are TRBV7-2 and TRBJ2-3, with TRBD2 matching 12 bases. V trimming: 4 bases; J trimming: 3 bases; junction bases outside the gene matches: 2. The CDR3 runs 15 residues. The germline V gene has CDR1 SGHTA and CDR2 FQGNSA. DNA for the CDR3: TGTGCCAGCAGCTCTAGCGGGAGGGCGACAGATACGCAGTATTTT. Translated, it gives CASSSSGRATDTQYF.

This clone has a handful of counts. V usage is TRBV9 and J usage is TRBJ1-6, with TRBD1 identical over 7 bases. The CDR3 totals 15 residues. The germline V gene has CDR1 SGDLS and CDR2 YYNGEE. The junction had 8 bases not matched to a gene; V was cut back by 3 bases and J by 8 bases. CDR3 protein: CASSDTGVRDSPLHF. In DNA, the CDR3 is TGTGCCAGCAGCGACACAGGGGTAAGAGATTCACCCCTCCACTTT.

The V call is TRBV6-5, the J call TRBJ1-1; 9 bases align to TRBD1. Trimming at V came to 6 bases and at J to 7 bases, leaving 9 bases not matched to a gene. The CDR3 is 14 amino acids. CDR1 and CDR2 (germline): MNHEY, SVGAGI. Here the CDR3 reads CASSPGTGRNEAFF. In nucleotides, the CDR3 is TGTGCCAGCAGCCCGGGGACAGGGAGGAATGAAGCTTTCTTT.

The chain has TRBV27 and TRBJ2-7; D unresolved. The CDR3 is made up of 15 amino acids. With 2 bases removed from V and 3 bases from J, the gap between germline ends came to 14 bases. Germline loops: CDR1 MNHEY, CDR2 SMNVEV (reference sequence). The CDR3 region has the DNA TGTGCCAGCAGTTTAAAGGCAGAGAAGAACTACGAGCAGTACTTC. Encoded protein: CASSLKAEKNYEQYF.

The J gene is TRBJ1-2, the V gene TRBV15; D possibly corresponds to TRBD1 (6 bases). The V gene lost 3 bases and the J gene lost 4 bases, with 9 bases spanning the gap. This CDR3 spans 13 amino acids. The germline gives CDR1 LNHNV, CDR2 YYDKDF (reference sequence). Here the CDR3 DNA reads TGTGCCACCAGCAGCCAGGGGAGCTATGGCTACACCTTC. Protein sequence: CATSSQGSYGYTF. Complete variable domain (other parts from reference TRBV15 and TRBJ1-2): DAMVIQNPRYQVTQFGKPVTLSCSQTLNHNVMYWYQQKSSQAPKLLFHYYDKDFNNEADTPDNFQSRRPNTSFCFLDIRSPGLGDTAMYLCATSSQGSYGYTFGSGTRLTVV.

CDR3: CSAEGPGDYTF. In DNA, the CDR3 is TGCAGCGCCGAAGGGCCTGGAGACTACACCTTC. The chain joins TRBV29-1 to TRBJ1-2, with D hard to call. In germline, CDR1 is SQVTM, CDR2 ANQGSEA. V was clipped by 7 bases and J by 10 bases, with 16 bases between them. This CDR3 is built from 11 residues.

The V and J genes are TRBV13 and TRBJ2-7; D may match TRBD1 or TRBD2 (5 bases each). Per germline, CDR1 PRHDT and CDR2 FYEKMQ (reference sequence). V was pared by 4 bases and J by 0 bases, with 16 bases between. The CDR3 has 16 residues. CDR3 in amino acids: CASSSLGAGTSYEQYF. The DNA for the CDR3 is TGTGCCAGCAGCTCCCTCGGGGCAGGTACCTCCTACGAGCAGTACTTC.

V usage is TRBV7-2 and J usage is TRBJ1-5, with TRBD1 matching 10 bases. V was pared by 4 bases and J by 5 bases, with 5 bases of the junction left unmatched. Germline CDR1 SGHTA, CDR2 FQGNSA. The CDR3 covers 15 residues. This CDR3 is CASSSTGQGYQPQHF. For the CDR3, the DNA is TGTGCCAGCAGCTCAACGGGACAGGGGTATCAGCCCCAGCATTTT.

The rearrangement joins TRBV10-3 to TRBJ2-7; D gene uncertain. Trimming removed 0 bases from V and 0 bases from J, with 6 bases in between. The germline V gene encodes CDR1 ENHRY and CDR2 SYGVKD. The CDR3 has 14 amino acids. CDR3 residues: CAISESGDSYEQYF. CDR3 coding DNA: TGTGCCATCAGTGAGTCTGGGGACTCCTACGAGCAGTACTTC.

The rearrangement uses TRBV9 and TRBJ2-5; TRBD2 aligns across 11 bases. Unmatched junction bases numbered 7, after V lost 0 bases and J lost 0 bases. The CDR3 sequence is 18 residues long. Germline CDR1 SGDLS, CDR2 YYNGEE. The DNA for the CDR3 is TGTGCCAGCAGCGTAGCGGCTAGCGGGGGGTCCCACCAAGAGACCCAGTACTTC. It is translated as CASSVAASGGSHQETQYF.

V is TRBV28 and J is TRBJ2-1; possibly TRBD1 for D (6 bases). Per germline, CDR1 MDHEN and CDR2 SYDVKM. CDR3 size: 15 residues. V lost 3 bases and J 3 bases, leaving 12 bases between the germline ends. The CDR3 is CASSFWTDGYNEQFF. CDR3 in DNA: TGTGCCAGCAGTTTCTGGACAGACGGCTACAATGAGCAGTTCTTC.

This chain uses TRBV28 with TRBJ2-5; no definite D call. CDR3 length equals 14 residues. CDR1 MDHEN and CDR2 SYDVKM come from the germline V gene. V was pared by 7 bases and J by 2 bases, with 14 bases between. Written as DNA, the CDR3 is TGTGCCAGCACCCTGACCGGGTCACAAGAGACCCAGTACTTC. It is translated as CASTLTGSQETQYF.

This clone is medium-sized. The CDR3 loop reads CASSPRNSKHSYEQYF. As DNA, the CDR3 is TGTGCCAGCAGCCCCCGAAACTCGAAGCACTCCTACGAGCAGTACTTC. This chain joins TRBV9 and TRBJ2-7; unclear D gene. V was trimmed by 4 bases and J by 0 bases, leaving 17 bases between them. Germline assignment: CDR1 SGDLS and CDR2 YYNGEE. The CDR3 consists of 16 residues.

Only one count was recorded for this clone. The V and J genes are TRBV7-9 and TRBJ2-3, with D maybe TRBD2 (5 bases). The CDR3 consists of 14 residues. CDR1 is SEHNR, CDR2 FQNEAQ, per germline (reference sequence). With 5 bases removed from V and 6 bases from J, the gap between germline ends came to 15 bases. This CDR3 is CASSITSPPDTQYF. CDR3 in DNA: TGTGCCAGCAGCATTACTAGTCCCCCGGATACGCAGTATTTT. Supplemented by reference TRBV7-9 and TRBJ2-3, the full variable domain reads DTGVSQNPRHKITKRGQNVTFRCDPISEHNRLYWYRQTLGQGPEFLTYFQNEAQLEKSRLLSDRFSAERPKGSFSTLEIQRTEQGDSAMYLCASSITSPPDTQYFGPGTRLTVL.

The chain has TRBV5-4 and TRBJ1-2; possibly TRBD1 for D (6 bases). Germline V CDR1 and CDR2: SGHNT, YYREEE (reference sequence). This CDR3 is built from 15 residues. V lost 4 bases to trimming and J lost 5 bases, with 18 bases between them. The CDR3 sequence is CASSPPLGGPYGYTF. CDR3 DNA sequence: TGTGCCAGCAGCCCCCCCCTGGGGGGGCCTTATGGCTACACCTTC. The complete variable domain, with remaining parts taken from reference TRBV5-4 and TRBJ1-2, reads ETGVTQSPTHLIKTRGQQVTLRCSSQSGHNTVSWYQQALGQGPQFIFQYYREEENGRGNFPPRFSGLQFPNYSSELNVNALELDDSALYLCASSPPLGGPYGYTFGSGTRLTVV.

About this clone itself: Other DNA sequences in this specimen translate into the identical CDR3. The CDR3 coding sequence is TGTGCCAGCAGCTCCGGGAGGGGGGGCCTCTACAATGAGCAGTTCTTC. Its protein product is CASSSGRGGLYNEQFF. The chain links TRBV5-4 to TRBJ2-1; 8 positions match TRBD2. V shed 3 bases, J shed 3 bases, and the junction held 8 bases outside the gene matches. The CDR3 is made up of 16 amino acids. Germline CDR1 reads SGHNT; CDR2 reads YYREEE (reference sequence).